The 30 T cell receptor beta chains below were found in one sample sequenced in a study of shared clonotypes between healthy human individuals. Sequencing was performed with immunoSEQ multiplex PCR; in TCRdb, only in-frame clones are kept and a portion is missing. Among hundreds of thousands of clones listed, about 74% were seen once. The sample was memory CD4+ T cells sorted from blood. Subset reported: CD45RA-negative fraction. Receptors were obtained from a woman in her twenties or thirties in good health.

This clone appeared a few times. Additional DNA sequences in this sample encode the identical CDR3. The chain couples TRBV27 to TRBJ2-7, with 11 bases fitting TRBD1. The germline V gene encodes CDR1 MNHEY and CDR2 SMNVEV (reference sequence). V shed 6 bases, J shed 6 bases, and the junction held 7 bases outside the gene matches. The CDR3 runs to 14 residues. The CDR3 DNA reads as TGTGCCAGCAGCCGAGGGACAGGGGGGTTCGAGCAGTACTTC. Translating gives CASSRGTGGFEQYF.

V gene TRBV10-1 combines with J gene TRBJ2-1; 7 nucleotides align to TRBD2. The germline V gene encodes CDR1 WNHNN and CDR2 SYGVQD (reference sequence). The CDR3 runs 13 residues. Trimming at V came to 6 bases and at J to 5 bases, leaving 4 bases not matched to a gene. CDR3 bases: TGCGCCAGCAGCGCAAGCGGGAACAATGAGCAGTTCTTC. Translated, it gives CASSASGNNEQFF.

This clone showed up just a few times. The J gene is TRBJ2-7, the V gene TRBV4-2; 7 bases are a match to TRBD2. The CDR3 length is 15 residues. V lost 0 bases, J lost 3 bases, and 5 bases stayed unmatched. From germline, CDR1 is LGHNA and CDR2 YNFKEQ. CDR3 sequence (DNA): TGTGCCAGCAGCCAAGAAGGGACTATGGGCTACGAGCAGTACTTC. Its protein product is CASSQEGTMGYEQYF.

V is TRBV27 and J is TRBJ2-3, with TRBD2 identical over 9 bases. CDR3 length equals 18 residues. Germline CDR1 MNHEY, CDR2 SMNVEV (reference sequence). J was trimmed by 3 bases and V by 5 bases; bases with no gene match: 15. CDR3 region: CASSRGMASGKATDTQYF. The CDR3 DNA sequence: TGTGCCAGCAGTAGGGGGATGGCTAGCGGGAAAGCGACAGATACGCAGTATTTT.

This clone was found once. Possible read error: a much larger clone is one base away. The J gene is TRBJ2-7, the V gene TRBV11-3; D may be TRBD2 (6 bases). In germline, CDR1 is SGHNT, CDR2 YENEEA. V was shortened by 5 bases and J by 6 bases, with 8 bases between the two germline ends. The CDR3 totals 11 residues. CDR3 sequence (DNA): TGTGCCAGCAGCGCCGGGGGCGAGCAGTACTTC. The encoded protein is CASSAGGEQYF.

The V call is TRBV7-8, the J call TRBJ2-7, with D tentatively TRBD2 (5 bases). Trimming pared 6 bases from V and 2 bases from J, leaving 14 bases between. The CDR3 loop spans 14 amino acids. Germline V gene data show CDR1 as SGHVS and CDR2 as FQNEAQ. The CDR3: CASRTWTGTYEQYF. CDR3 DNA sequence: TGTGCCAGCAGGACTTGGACTGGAACCTACGAGCAGTACTTC. Variable domain in full (rest from reference TRBV7-8 and TRBJ2-7): GAGVSQSPRYKVAKRGQDVALRCDPISGHVSLFWYQQALGQGPEFLTYFQNEAQLDKSGLPSDRFFAERPEGSVSTLKIQRTQQEDSAVYLCASRTWTGTYEQYFGPGTRLTVT.

For this clone: Given a far larger clone just one base away, this is likely a sequencing read error. V and J are TRBV7-2 and TRBJ1-2, with a tentative D call TRBD1 (5 bases). V was trimmed by 5 bases and J by 2 bases, leaving 9 bases between them. CDR1 and CDR2 (germline): SGHTA, FQGNSA. This CDR3 is built from 13 residues. In DNA, the CDR3 is TGTGCCAGCAGCCGGGACGGAAACTATGGCTACACCTTC. Translation: CASSRDGNYGYTF.

The V gene is TRBV11-3, the J gene TRBJ2-1; TRBD2 is a possible D gene (6 bases). V lost 5 bases, J lost 0 bases, and 14 bases lay in between. Germline CDR1 reads SGHNT; CDR2 reads YENEEA. This CDR3 has 16 residues. CDR3 nucleotides: TGTGCCAGCAGCGGCGGGCGGGGTAGCTCCTACAATGAGCAGTTCTTC. This codes for CASSGGRGSSYNEQFF. Full variable domain (remainder filled in from reference TRBV11-3 and TRBJ2-1): EAGVVQSPRYKIIEKKQPVAFWCNPISGHNTLYWYLQNLGQGPELLIRYENEEAVDDSQLPKDRFSAERLKGVDSTLKIQPAELGDSAVYLCASSGGRGSSYNEQFFGPGTRLTVL.

The table lists this clone with a count of one. Other DNA sequences within the sample encode an identical CDR3. V is TRBV28 and J is TRBJ1-2; 7 bases match TRBD1. J was trimmed by 7 bases and V by 6 bases; bases with no gene match: 8. Germline CDR1 is MDHEN and CDR2 is SYDVKM. This CDR3 is 13 amino acids long. CDR3 nucleotides: TGTGCCAGCAGGTCACAGGGGAGGGGTGGCTACACCTTC. This codes for CASRSQGRGGYTF.

This clone was found a few times. Other DNA sequences in the sample encode the same CDR3. J is TRBJ1-5 and V is TRBV4-1; D not certain. Germline CDR1 MGHRA, CDR2 YSYEKL. CDR3 length: 14 residues. V lost 1 base and J lost 4, with 8 bases in between. CDR3 DNA: TGCGCCAGCAGCCAAGTAGACGGTAATCAGCCCCAGCATTTT. It translates to CASSQVDGNQPQHF.

The rearrangement links TRBV19 to TRBJ1-5; no clear D. V was trimmed by 8 bases and J by 7 bases, leaving 21 bases between them. CDR1 is LNHDA and CDR2 is SQIVND in the germline V gene (reference sequence). CDR3 length equals 15 residues. The CDR3 DNA follows: TGTGCCAGTGGGCTGGTGAGGGCGGACGGGCAGCCCCAGCATTTT. Its protein is CASGLVRADGQPQHF.

The chain uses TRBV11-2 and TRBJ2-7, with D perhaps matching TRBD2 (5 bases). The CDR3 length is 13 residues. The V gene's germline CDR1 is SGHAT and CDR2 FQNNGV. Trimming took off 3 bases at V and 2 bases at J, with 8 bases between the two ends. CDR3 nucleotides: TGTGCCAGCAGCTTGACCGGGGCCTACGAGCAGTACTTC. It encodes CASSLTGAYEQYF.

The chain couples TRBV5-8 to TRBJ2-7, with D perhaps matching TRBD1 or TRBD2 (5 bases each). V was pared by 0 bases and J by 1 base, with 17 bases between. Germline CDR1 is SGHTS and CDR2 is YDEGEE. This CDR3 has 17 residues. This CDR3 is CASSLAYGTRRSYEQYF. CDR3 DNA sequence: TGTGCCAGCAGCTTGGCCTACGGGACCCGTCGATCCTACGAGCAGTACTTC.

The V call is TRBV9, the J call TRBJ2-7; the match to TRBD2 covers 10 bases. The CDR3 is made up of 15 amino acids. With V trimmed by 0 bases and J by 4 bases, 4 bases remained unmatched. Germline V lookup: CDR1 SGDLS, CDR2 YYNGEE. CDR3 in DNA: TGTGCCAGCAGCGTAGCAAGCGGGAGGGGGTACGAGCAGTACTTC. It is translated as CASSVASGRGYEQYF. Using reference TRBV9 and TRBJ2-7 for the parts outside the CDR3, the full variable domain is DSGVTQTPKHLITATGQRVTLRCSPRSGDLSVYWYQQSLDQGLQFLIQYYNGEERAKGNILERFSAQQFPDLHSELNLSSLELGDSALYFCASSVASGRGYEQYFGPGTRLTVT.

V gene TRBV7-9 combines with J gene TRBJ2-1, with D hard to call. V was pared by 0 bases and J by 3 bases, with 6 bases between. Germline V gene sequence: CDR1 SEHNR, CDR2 FQNEAQ (reference sequence). The CDR3 is 14 residues long. The CDR3 spells CASSLAPDYNEQFF. For the CDR3, the DNA is TGTGCCAGCAGCTTAGCGCCAGACTACAATGAGCAGTTCTTC.

The V gene is TRBV5-1, the J gene TRBJ1-5; 10 bases line up with TRBD1. The junction had 3 bases not matched to a gene; V was cut back by 4 bases and J by 2 bases. Germline V gene sequence: CDR1 SGHRS, CDR2 YFSETQ. CDR3 length equals 15 residues. The CDR3 nucleotides read TGCGCCAGCAGCCCCGGGACAGGGGGCAATCAGCCCCAGCATTTT. Translating it yields CASSPGTGGNQPQHF.

About this clone itself: Different DNA sequences within this sample yield the same CDR3. The chain couples TRBV5-1 to TRBJ2-1; 11 bases line up with TRBD2. The CDR3 consists of 14 residues. Trimming cost V 4 bases and J 9 bases; bases outside gene matches: 6. Germline V CDR1 and CDR2: SGHRS, YFSETQ. CDR3 protein: CASSPGTSGIEQFF. The DNA for the CDR3 is TGCGCCAGCAGCCCAGGGACTAGCGGAATTGAGCAGTTCTTC.

The rearrangement joins TRBV6-5 to TRBJ2-1, with D possibly TRBD1 on 6 matching bases. Per the germline V gene, CDR1 is MNHEY and CDR2 is SVGAGI. CDR3 length: 14 residues. The V end was cut by 5 bases, the J end by 4 bases, with 12 bases between. Here the CDR3 reads CASSQDSDYNEQFF. The CDR3 DNA follows: TGTGCCAGCAGTCAGGACAGTGATTACAATGAGCAGTTCTTC.

As for this clone: Other nucleotide sequences in the sample specify the same CDR3. The V and J genes are TRBV19 and TRBJ1-5, with 7 positions matching TRBD1. The CDR3 is 13 residues long. CDR1 LNHDA and CDR2 SQIVND come from the germline V gene (reference sequence). After removal of 6 bases from V and 5 bases from J, the junction contained 4 bases not matched to a gene. CDR3 nucleotide sequence: TGTGCCAGTAGGGGAACAGGGGATCAGCCCCAGCATTTT. Translated, it gives CASRGTGDQPQHF. Using reference TRBV19 and TRBJ1-5 for the parts outside the CDR3, the full variable domain is DGGITQSPKYLFRKEGQNVTLSCEQNLNHDAMYWYRQDPGQGLRLIYYSQIVNDFQKGDIAEGYSVSREKKESFPLTVTSAQKNPTAFYLCASRGTGDQPQHFGDGTRLSIL.

This clone was counted only a few times. Within the sample, other DNA sequences also encode this same CDR3. The V gene is TRBV5-1, the J gene TRBJ2-1; D unclear. Per the germline V gene, CDR1 is SGHRS and CDR2 is YFSETQ. V was shortened by 2 bases and J by 1 base, with 7 bases between the two germline ends. The CDR3 is 14 amino acids. CDR3 residues: CASSFGNSYNEQFF. CDR3 sequence (DNA): TGCGCCAGCAGCTTTGGCAATTCCTACAATGAGCAGTTCTTC.

The J gene is TRBJ2-1, the V gene TRBV4-1; TRBD2 agrees at 10 bases. Germline assignment: CDR1 MGHRA and CDR2 YSYEKL. The CDR3 spans 17 residues. V lost 1 base, J lost 2 bases, and 5 bases stayed unmatched. The CDR3 region has the DNA TGCGCCAGCAGCCAAGTGTCTAGCGGGAGTACCTACAATGAGCAGTTCTTC. Translating it yields CASSQVSSGSTYNEQFF.

This clone was counted a single time. The rearrangement joins TRBV7-8 to TRBJ2-2; D gene ambiguous. The CDR3 runs to 14 residues. Trimming pared 0 bases from V and 4 bases from J, leaving 6 bases between. The germline V gene has CDR1 SGHVS and CDR2 FQNEAQ. In DNA, the CDR3 is TGTGCCAGCAGCTTAGCACGAGGCACCGGGGAGCTGTTTTTT. Protein product: CASSLARGTGELFF.

The chain has TRBV29-1 and TRBJ1-2; TRBD1 aligns across 8 bases. This CDR3 contains 14 residues. J gave up 3 bases and V 3 bases, and 6 bases lay outside the gene matches. Per germline, CDR1 SQVTM and CDR2 ANQGSEA. The CDR3 reads CSVDSQGADYGYTF. The CDR3, as DNA: TGCAGCGTTGATTCCCAGGGGGCGGACTATGGCTACACCTTC. The full variable domain, rest sourced from reference TRBV29-1 and TRBJ1-2, is SAVISQKPSRDICQRGTSLTIQCQVDSQVTMMFWYRQQPGQSLTLIATANQGSEATYESGFVIDKFPISRPNLTFSTLTVSNMSPEDSSIYLCSVDSQGADYGYTFGSGTRLTVV.

The chain couples TRBV6-1 to TRBJ2-1, with 14 bases lining up with TRBD2. Germline V gene lookup returns CDR1 MNHNS and CDR2 SASEGT. CDR3 size: 13 residues. The J segment lost 16 bases and the V segment lost 10 bases, leaving 12 bases of the junction unmatched. DNA of the CDR3: TGTGCCATCGCGGGACTAGCGGGAGAGGAAAGTTTCTTC. As protein: CAIAGLAGEESFF.

This chain connects TRBV7-9 to TRBJ2-7, with 11 bases matching TRBD1. J lost 3 bases, V lost 5 bases, and 9 bases had no gene match. This CDR3 comprises 16 residues. CDR1 is SEHNR and CDR2 is FQNEAQ in the germline V gene (reference sequence). CDR3 sequence (DNA): TGTGCCAGCAGCCGAAAACCCGGGACAGGGGGCTACGAGCAGTACTTC. Amino acid sequence: CASSRKPGTGGYEQYF.

The chain uses TRBV2 and TRBJ2-4; possible D gene TRBD2, 5 bases. This CDR3 region has 14 residues. V lost 7 bases and J 4 bases, leaving 14 bases between the germline ends. The germline gives CDR1 SNHLY, CDR2 FYNNEI. The CDR3 loop is CASNQGSGKNIQYF. The CDR3 DNA reads TGTGCCAGCAATCAAGGCTCGGGGAAAAACATTCAGTACTTC.

This clone has a single count. The rearrangement links TRBV18 to TRBJ2-7, with 7 nucleotides matching TRBD2. This CDR3 has 16 amino acids. After removal of 3 bases from V and 4 bases from J, the junction contained 12 bases not matched to a gene. CDR1 and CDR2 from the germline V gene are KGHSH and LQKENI. DNA for the CDR3: TGTGCCAGCTCACCCTCCTCAAGCGGGGTAACTTACGAGCAGTACTTC. Protein sequence: CASSPSSSGVTYEQYF.

The V gene is TRBV6-1, the J gene TRBJ2-1; D possibly corresponds to TRBD2 (6 bases). In germline, CDR1 is MNHNS, CDR2 SASEGT. The CDR3 runs 11 residues. Trimming shortened V by 6 bases and J by 13 bases, and 13 bases separated the two germline ends. CDR3 protein: CASRGLVRQFF. CDR3 DNA sequence: TGTGCCAGCAGGGGACTCGTTAGACAGTTCTTC.

The chain links TRBV2 to TRBJ2-5, with D perhaps given as TRBD1 or TRBD2 (5 bases each). The CDR3 is 13 amino acids. Germline V gives CDR1 SNHLY, CDR2 FYNNEI. Trimming left V 7 bases short and J 5 bases short, with 14 bases between. CDR3 DNA: TGTGCCAGCAATACGGGACCGGCGGAGACCCAGTACTTC. It translates to CASNTGPAETQYF.

The J gene is TRBJ2-5, the V gene TRBV25-1; unclear D gene. Germline V lookup: CDR1 MGHDK, CDR2 SYGVNS. This CDR3 contains 15 residues. Trimming left V 1 base short and J 5 bases short, with 14 bases between. In DNA, the CDR3 is TGTGCCAGCAGTGAATCGGCCGAACTGGCGGAGACCCAGTACTTC. Translated: CASSESAELAETQYF.